The 11 T cell receptor beta chains given below trace back to one sample, sequenced in a study of T cell responses to AZD1222 COVID-19 vaccine. Using immunoSEQ multiplex PCR, the repertoire was profiled, and TCRdb retains in-frame clones only, with some absent. The data show around 45,000 clones, 90% seen once. This sample comprised peripheral blood, obtained 28 days after the second AZD1222 dose. These receptors originate from an adult who received the AZD1222 COVID-19 vaccine.

CDR3 DNA: TGTGCCAGCAGCCTGGACAGTGGGATCGACGAGCAGTACTTC. This translates into CASSLDSGIDEQYF. The chain recombines TRBV7-9 with TRBJ2-7, with a tentative D call TRBD1 (6 bases). V was cut by 5 bases and J by 5 bases, with 16 bases left in between. CDR3 length: 14 residues. CDR1 and CDR2 (germline): SEHNR, FQNEAQ (reference sequence).

The chain uses TRBV7-2 and TRBJ1-5, with 12 bases that match TRBD1. Looked up from germline, CDR1 is SGHTA and CDR2 is FQGNSA. The length of the CDR3 is 15 residues. V lost 5 bases and J lost 5; bases outside the gene matches: 4. The CDR3 DNA reads as TGTGCCAGCAGCCCCGGGACAGGGGGCTATCAGCCCCAGCATTTT. Protein: CASSPGTGGYQPQHF.

The chain links TRBV19 to TRBJ2-1; D remains unclear. CDR1 is LNHDA and CDR2 is SQIVND in the germline V gene (reference sequence). Between the trimmed V and J ends, which lost 9 bases and 12 bases, there was a span of 15 bases. CDR3 length equals 11 residues. The CDR3 loop reads CASSEAQGQFF. The CDR3 DNA reads TGTGCCAGCTCCGAGGCGCAAGGGCAGTTCTTC.

The chain carries TRBV11-2 and TRBJ2-3, with D unresolved. This CDR3 is built from 13 residues. Trimming removed 1 base at V and 5 bases at J, with 7 bases between. Germline CDR1 and CDR2: SGHAT and FQNNGV. CDR3: CASSLAWRDTQYF. In DNA form, the CDR3 reads TGTGCCAGCAGCTTAGCCTGGAGAGATACGCAGTATTTT.

V is TRBV6-5 and J is TRBJ1-5, with D possibly matching TRBD1 (5 bases). Germline loops: CDR1 MNHEY, CDR2 SVGAGI. The length of the CDR3 is 14 residues. V lost 7 bases and J lost 3, with 13 bases in between. The CDR3 bases are TGTGCCAGCACCCCCCGGGACCCCAATCAGCCCCAGCATTTT. This sequence encodes CASTPRDPNQPQHF.

V gene TRBV5-8 combines with J gene TRBJ2-6, with D unresolved. CDR1 and CDR2 (germline): SGHTS, YDEGEE. This CDR3 has 13 amino acids. The germline V and J ends were trimmed by 0 bases and 8 bases, with 6 bases remaining between them. CDR3 region: CASSLAGTNVLTF. CDR3 nucleotide sequence: TGTGCCAGCAGCTTGGCCGGCACCAACGTCCTGACTTTC.

The rearrangement links TRBV10-3 to TRBJ2-7; D is possibly TRBD2 (6 bases). In germline, CDR1 is ENHRY, CDR2 SYGVKD. The CDR3 is 13 amino acids. Trimming took off 0 bases at V and 6 bases at J, with 9 bases between the two ends. CDR3 sequence: CAISESWGGEQYF. The CDR3 DNA reads TGTGCCATCAGTGAGTCCTGGGGAGGCGAGCAGTACTTC.

The table lists this clone with a count of one. The chain employs TRBV19 and TRBJ1-2, with D possibly being TRBD1 (5 bases). The CDR3 contains 15 residues. Germline assignment: CDR1 LNHDA and CDR2 SQIVND (reference sequence). The V end was cut by 5 bases, the J end by 7 bases, with 20 bases between. The CDR3 loop reads CASSYDIGGASGYTF. CDR3 nucleotide sequence: TGTGCCAGTAGTTACGATATTGGGGGTGCGAGTGGCTACACCTTC.

The gene calls are TRBV27 and TRBJ2-7; D is possibly TRBD1 (6 bases). Per germline, CDR1 MNHEY and CDR2 SMNVEV (reference sequence). V lost 6 bases to trimming and J lost 6 bases, with 18 bases between them. The CDR3 loop spans 14 amino acids. The CDR3 DNA follows: TGTGCCAGCAGGGGGTTGGGACAATCGAGCGAGCAGTACTTC. Its protein is CASRGLGQSSEQYF.

The rearrangement links TRBV11-2 to TRBJ2-3; the D is unclear. V was trimmed by 0 bases and J by 6 bases, leaving 4 bases between them. The CDR3 consists of 12 residues. Germline loops: CDR1 SGHAT, CDR2 FQNNGV. The CDR3 region has the DNA TGTGCCAGCAGCTTAGAGGTGGATACGCAGTATTTT. This gives the protein CASSLEVDTQYF. Based on the CDR3 plus reference TRBV11-2 and TRBJ2-3, the full variable domain is EAGVAQSPRYKIIEKRQSVAFWCNPISGHATLYWYQQILGQGPKLLIQFQNNGVVDDSQLPKDRFSAERLKGVDSTLKIQPAKLEDSAVYLCASSLEVDTQYFGPGTRLTVL.

The chain carries TRBV7-8 and TRBJ1-2, with D possibly TRBD1 on 5 matching bases. Trimming stripped 2 bases from V and 7 bases from J, with 17 bases between. The length of the CDR3 is 15 residues. Germline V gene lookup returns CDR1 SGHVS and CDR2 FQNEAQ. The CDR3 DNA follows: TGTGCCAGCAGCTTATTGAGGGGCCCCTCCGGTGGCTACACCTTC. It codes for CASSLLRGPSGGYTF.